These 6 T cell receptor beta chains originate from one sample sequenced in a study of T-cell reconstitution after alpha-beta-depleted transplantation in children. The authors prepared the TCRbeta library with unique molecular identifiers. TCRdb re-called the PCR reads with MiXCR, one entry per CDR3 protein. Of 350,000 to 500,000 distinct CDR3 sequences listed, over 40% are singletons. This specimen was PBMCs, taken before TCRalphabeta/CD19-depleted stem cell transplant. The receptors stem from a girl aged 2 to 9 with aplastic anemia, due to receive a stem cell transplant.

This rearrangement joins TRBV19 to TRBJ2-7; 9 bases match TRBD2. This CDR3 is built from 15 residues. CDR1 and CDR2 from the germline V gene are LNHDA and SQIVND (reference sequence). V lost 7 bases to trimming and J lost 12 bases; unmatched junction nucleotides: 19. The CDR3 DNA sequence: TGTGCCAGTATGACGGGCGCTAGCGGGAAAGGTATGCCGTACTTC. Its protein is CASMTGASGKGMPYF.

As concerns this clonotype: Just one base apart from a much larger clone, this may be a read error. The chain recombines TRBV13 with TRBJ2-7, with D possibly being TRBD2 (5 bases). Germline-derived CDR1 and CDR2 are PRHDT and FYEKMQ (reference sequence). The length of the CDR3 is 12 residues. The CDR3 region has the DNA TGTGTCAGCAGCTTAGCGCGGTACGAGCAGTACTTC. This gives the protein CVSSLARYEQYF.

In this sample, this clonotype turned up many times. This chain links TRBV7-2 with TRBJ2-5; possible D gene TRBD2, 5 bases. The germline V gene encodes CDR1 SGHTA and CDR2 FQGNSA. Trimming pared 0 bases from V and 1 base from J, leaving 12 bases between. CDR3 length: 16 residues. The CDR3 DNA is TGTGCCAGCAGCTTAGCACCGCGAGGGTTCCAAGAGACCCAGTACTTC. Translating it yields CASSLAPRGFQETQYF.

V usage is TRBV5-1 and J usage is TRBJ2-1; D may be TRBD2 (6 bases). V lost 4 bases and J lost 7, with 15 bases in between. Germline V gene sequence: CDR1 SGHRS, CDR2 YFSETQ. This CDR3 has 14 residues. The CDR3 DNA reads TGCGCCAGCAGCGCGGGAAATCCCGGGAATGAGCAGTTCTTC. Protein product: CASSAGNPGNEQFF.

This clonotype was observed at least ten times. CDR3 bases: TGCAGCGTGGGACAGGTCGCAGATACGCAGTATTTT. It codes for CSVGQVADTQYF. The chain employs TRBV29-1 and TRBJ2-3, with 8 bases identical to TRBD1. V lost 6 bases, J lost 4 bases, and 3 bases stayed unmatched. The CDR3 has 12 amino acids. Germline V gives CDR1 SQVTM, CDR2 ANQGSEA.

CDR3 protein: CASSLRPGVTDTQYF. The CDR3 region has the DNA TGTGCCAGCAGCTTACGGCCGGGAGTTACAGATACGCAGTATTTT. The rearrangement joins TRBV7-8 to TRBJ2-3, with D perhaps TRBD2 (6 bases). The V gene's germline CDR1 is SGHVS and CDR2 FQNEAQ. Deletions cut 2 bases from V and 3 bases from J, with 12 bases between. The CDR3 covers 15 residues.